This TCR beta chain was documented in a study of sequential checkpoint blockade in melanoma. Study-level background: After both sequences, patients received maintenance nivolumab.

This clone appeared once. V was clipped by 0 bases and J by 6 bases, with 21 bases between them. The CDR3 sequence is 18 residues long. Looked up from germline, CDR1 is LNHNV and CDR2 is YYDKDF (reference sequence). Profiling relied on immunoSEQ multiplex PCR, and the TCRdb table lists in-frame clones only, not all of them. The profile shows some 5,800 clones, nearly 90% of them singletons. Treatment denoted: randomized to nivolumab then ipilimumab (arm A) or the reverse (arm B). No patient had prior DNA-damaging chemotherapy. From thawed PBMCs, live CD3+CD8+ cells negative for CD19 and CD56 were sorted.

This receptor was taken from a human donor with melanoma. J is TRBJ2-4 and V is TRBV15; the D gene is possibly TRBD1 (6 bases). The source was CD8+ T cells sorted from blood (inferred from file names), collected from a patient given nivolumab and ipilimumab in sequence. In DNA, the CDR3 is TGTGCCACCAGCAGAGATCTCTCGCCAGGGGCCCCTGGAAACATTCAGTACTTC. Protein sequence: CATSRDLSPGAPGNIQYF.